Sequencing of this T cell receptor (beta chain) was carried out in a study of blood T cell repertoires in COVID-19. V trimming: 2 bases; J trimming: 9 bases; junction bases outside the gene matches: 13. Germline-derived CDR1 and CDR2 are MNHEY and SVGEGT. This CDR3 spans 16 amino acids. The repertoire was sequenced with immunoSEQ multiplex PCR; TCRdb's copy has only in-frame clones and lacks some. The sample consists of approximately 72,000 clones, around 90% of them appearing once. The chain combines TRBV6-2 or TRBV6-3 with TRBJ2-3; 8 nucleotides match TRBD1. The sequence was obtained from a man aged 45 to 65 with acute or convalescent COVID-19. The source material was peripheral blood. CDR3 protein: CASSYAGTGSLSTQYF. The CDR3 DNA is TGTGCCAGCAGTTACGCCGGGACAGGATCCCTAAGCACGCAGTATTTT.